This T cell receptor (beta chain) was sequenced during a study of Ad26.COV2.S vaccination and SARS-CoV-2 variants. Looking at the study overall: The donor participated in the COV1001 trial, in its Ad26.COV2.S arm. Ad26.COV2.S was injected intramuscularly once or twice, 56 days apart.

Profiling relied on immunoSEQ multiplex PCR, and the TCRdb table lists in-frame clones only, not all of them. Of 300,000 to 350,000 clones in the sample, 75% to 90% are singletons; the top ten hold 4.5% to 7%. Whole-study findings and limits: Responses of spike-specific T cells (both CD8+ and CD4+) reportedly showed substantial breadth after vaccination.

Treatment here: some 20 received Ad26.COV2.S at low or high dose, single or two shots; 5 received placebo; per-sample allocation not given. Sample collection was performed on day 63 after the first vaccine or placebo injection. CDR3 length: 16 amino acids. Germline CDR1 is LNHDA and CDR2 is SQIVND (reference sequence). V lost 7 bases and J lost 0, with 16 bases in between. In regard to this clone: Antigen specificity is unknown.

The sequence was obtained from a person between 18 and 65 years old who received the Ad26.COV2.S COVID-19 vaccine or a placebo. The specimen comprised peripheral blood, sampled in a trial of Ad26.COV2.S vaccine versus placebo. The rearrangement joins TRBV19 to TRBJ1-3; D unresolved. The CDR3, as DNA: TGTGCCAGTACTGAAGACGATATTAGCTCTGGAAACACCATATATTTT. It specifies CASTEDDISSGNTIYF.